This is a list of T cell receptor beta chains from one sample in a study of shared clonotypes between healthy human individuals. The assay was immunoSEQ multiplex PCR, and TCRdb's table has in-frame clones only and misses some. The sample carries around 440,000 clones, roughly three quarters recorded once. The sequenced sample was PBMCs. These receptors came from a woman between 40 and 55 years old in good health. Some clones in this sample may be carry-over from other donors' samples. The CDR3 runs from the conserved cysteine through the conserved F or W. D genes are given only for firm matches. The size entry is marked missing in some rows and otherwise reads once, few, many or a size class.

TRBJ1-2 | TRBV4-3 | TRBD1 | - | TGCGCCAGCAGCCAGCAGACAGGGGGATATGGCTACACCTTC | CASSQQTGGYGYTF
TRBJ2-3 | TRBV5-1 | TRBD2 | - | TGCGCCAGCAGCTTGATGCTAGCGGGCCACACAGATACGCAGTATTTT | CASSLMLAGHTDTQYF
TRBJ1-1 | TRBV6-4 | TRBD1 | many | TGTGCCAGCAGCGCCGGGACAGAGAACACTGAAGCTTTCTTT | CASSAGTENTEAFF
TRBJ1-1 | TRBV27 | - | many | TGTGCCAGCAGTTTTTTACGGCAGGGCCAAGCTTTCTTT | CASSFLRQGQAFF
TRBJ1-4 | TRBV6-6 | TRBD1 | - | TGTGCCAGCAGTGCACCCGGGACAGGGAGTGAAAAACTGTTTTTT | CASSAPGTGSEKLFF
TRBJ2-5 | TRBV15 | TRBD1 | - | TGTGCCACCAGCAGAGGAAGTGGGACAGTAGGAAAAGAGACCCAGTACTTC | CATSRGSGTVGKETQYF
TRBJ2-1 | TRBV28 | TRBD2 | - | TGTGCCAGCAAAATTCTCTCAGGGTCTAGCGGTAACAATGAGCAGTTCTTC | CASKILSGSSGNNEQFF
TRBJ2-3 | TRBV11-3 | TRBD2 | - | TGTGCCAGCAGCCTTAGCGGGAGGCGCACAGATACGCAGTATTTT | CASSLSGRRTDTQYF
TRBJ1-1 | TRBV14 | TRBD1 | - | TGTGCCAGCAGCCTAAACCGGGACAGGGCTGAAGCTTTCTTT | CASSLNRDRAEAFF
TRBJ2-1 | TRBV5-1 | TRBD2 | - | TGCGCCAGCAGCCCCCAGACTAGCGGCAATGAGCAGTTCTTC | CASSPQTSGNEQFF
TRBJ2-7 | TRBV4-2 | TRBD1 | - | TGTGCCAGCAGCCAAGTTTCAGTAGGGACAGGGGCCTACGAGCAGTACTTC | CASSQVSVGTGAYEQYF
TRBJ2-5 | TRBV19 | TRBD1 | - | TGTGCCAGTAGTAGAAGGGCCACAGGGGTCCAAGAGACCCAGTACTTC | CASSRRATGVQETQYF
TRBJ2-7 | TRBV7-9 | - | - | TGTGCCAGCAGCCAGGAATACGAGCAGTACTTC | CASSQEYEQYF
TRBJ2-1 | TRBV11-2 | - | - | TGTGCCAGCAGCTTCGGGGGCTCCTACAATGAGCAGTTCTTC | CASSFGGSYNEQFF
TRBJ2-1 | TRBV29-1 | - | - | TGCAGCGTTGTAACGGGTTACCTCAATGAGCAGTTCTTC | CSVVTGYLNEQFF
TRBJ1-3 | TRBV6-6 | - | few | TGTGCCAGCAGACAGGAAGGAAACACCATATATTTT | CASRQEGNTIYF
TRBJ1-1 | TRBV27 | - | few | TGTGCCAGCAGTTCCTACAGGGCCACTGAAGCTTTCTTT | CASSSYRATEAFF
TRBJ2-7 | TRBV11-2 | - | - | TGTGCCAGCAGCCCCCTGGGAGGACTTCGGTACGAGCAGTACTTC | CASSPLGGLRYEQYF
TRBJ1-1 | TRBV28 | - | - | TGTGCCAGCAGTTTGGGAAGGCGTCACACTGAAGCTTTCTTT | CASSLGRRHTEAFF
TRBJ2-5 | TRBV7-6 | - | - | TGTGCCAGCAGCTTAGATAGAGGGAGGGAGACCCAGTACTTC | CASSLDRGRETQYF
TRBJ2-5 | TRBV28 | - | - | TGTGCCAGCAAGGGGAGTTTAGAGACCCAGTACTTC | CASKGSLETQYF
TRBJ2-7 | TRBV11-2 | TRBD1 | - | TGTGCCAGCAGCCGGGACAGGGACCACGAGCAGTACTTC | CASSRDRDHEQYF
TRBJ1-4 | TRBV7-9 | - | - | TGTGCCAGCAGCCAGGGAGACATGAGGGAAAAACTGTTTTTT | CASSQGDMREKLFF
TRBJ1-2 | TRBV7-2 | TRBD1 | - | TGTGCCAGCAGCTTGACAGGGGCCGGCTATGGCTACACCTTC | CASSLTGAGYGYTF
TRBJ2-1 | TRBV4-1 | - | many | TGCGCCAGCAGCCGGGGGATTTTCGACAATGAGCAGTTCTTC | CASSRGIFDNEQFF
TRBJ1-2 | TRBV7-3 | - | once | TGTGCCAGCAGCTTAAAAAAATGGGTTCGGCTTAACTATGGCTACACCTTC | CASSLKKWVRLNYGYTF
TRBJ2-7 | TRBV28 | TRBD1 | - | TGTGCCAGCAGCGCCTCCGGGACAGGACTTGTCTTC | CASSASGTGLVF
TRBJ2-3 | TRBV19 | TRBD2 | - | TGTGCCAGTAGTAGCAGACTAGCGGGCACAGATACGCAGTATTTT | CASSSRLAGTDTQYF
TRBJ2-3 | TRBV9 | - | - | TGTGCCAGCAGCACCCGCTCAGGAGGGAACGCAGATACGCAGTATTTT | CASSTRSGGNADTQYF
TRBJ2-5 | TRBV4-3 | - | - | TGCGCCAGCAGCCAAGGGATACAAGAGACCCAGTACTTC | CASSQGIQETQYF
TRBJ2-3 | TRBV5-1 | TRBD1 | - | TGCGCCAGCAGCTTCCCTGGACAGGGTGATGCAGATACGCAGTATTTT | CASSFPGQGDADTQYF
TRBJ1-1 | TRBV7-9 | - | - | TGTGCCAGCAGCGCCCCAGGGCCGTCGGGCACTGAAGCTTTCTTT | CASSAPGPSGTEAFF
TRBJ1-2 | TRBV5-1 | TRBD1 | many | TGCGCCAGCAGCCCATCTCCCGGGACAGCCTATGGCTACACCTTC | CASSPSPGTAYGYTF
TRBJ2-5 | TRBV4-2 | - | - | TGTGCCAGCAGCCAAGATGGGGGAGAGACCCAGTACTTC | CASSQDGGETQYF
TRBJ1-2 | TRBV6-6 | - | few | TGTGCCAGCAGTTACCGAGGGGTCGGCGGCTACACCTTC | CASSYRGVGGYTF
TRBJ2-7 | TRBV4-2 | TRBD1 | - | TGTGCCAGCAGCCCCTGGACAGGTCCCTACGAGCAGTACTTC | CASSPWTGPYEQYF
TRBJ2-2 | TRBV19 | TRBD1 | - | TGTGCCAGTAGAACAGGGGGCGACACCGGGGAGCTGTTTTTT | CASRTGGDTGELFF
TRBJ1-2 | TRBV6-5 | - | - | TGTGCCAGCAGTTACGGAAACGATGGCTACACCTTC | CASSYGNDGYTF
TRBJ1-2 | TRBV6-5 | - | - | TGTGCTACCAAAGGCGGAGGCTCTGGGGGCTACACCTTC | CATKGGGSGGYTF
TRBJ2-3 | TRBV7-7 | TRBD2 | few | TGTGCCAGCAGCTTGGGGGAGGGGAGCACAGATACGCAGTATTTT | CASSLGEGSTDTQYF
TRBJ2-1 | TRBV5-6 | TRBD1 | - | TGTGCCAGCAGTACCCCGGGACAGGTGGGCAATGAGCAGTTCTTC | CASSTPGQVGNEQFF
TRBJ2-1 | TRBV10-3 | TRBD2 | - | TGTGCCATCAGTGGCGGGAGTACCAATGAGCAGTTCTTC | CAISGGSTNEQFF